This record concerns one T cell receptor beta chain sequence. The data were taken from a study of patients and donors after allogeneic stem cell transplantation. J gave up 2 bases and V 3 bases, and 11 bases lay outside the gene matches. Germline V lookup: CDR1 ENHRY, CDR2 SYGVKD. There are 17 residues in the CDR3. Each CDR3 protein gets one entry after TCRdb re-called the RT-PCR reads with MiXCR. The table lists some 150,000 distinct CDR3 sequences, about 36% of them singletons, with about 50% in the top ten. The sample taken for sequencing was blood, either unsorted or a sorted T cell fraction (not recorded which). The sequence was collected from a human donor who was either an allogeneic HSCT recipient or a stem cell or donor lymphocyte infusion donor (not recorded which). It is not recorded whose cells these are; they may come from a transplant donor. The chain has TRBV10-3 and TRBJ1-2, with TRBD1 identical over 8 bases. In DNA form, the CDR3 reads TGTGCCATCAGTGACGTGACAGGGGAAGGGGCCAACTATGGCTACACCTTC. Residues: CAISDVTGEGANYGYTF.